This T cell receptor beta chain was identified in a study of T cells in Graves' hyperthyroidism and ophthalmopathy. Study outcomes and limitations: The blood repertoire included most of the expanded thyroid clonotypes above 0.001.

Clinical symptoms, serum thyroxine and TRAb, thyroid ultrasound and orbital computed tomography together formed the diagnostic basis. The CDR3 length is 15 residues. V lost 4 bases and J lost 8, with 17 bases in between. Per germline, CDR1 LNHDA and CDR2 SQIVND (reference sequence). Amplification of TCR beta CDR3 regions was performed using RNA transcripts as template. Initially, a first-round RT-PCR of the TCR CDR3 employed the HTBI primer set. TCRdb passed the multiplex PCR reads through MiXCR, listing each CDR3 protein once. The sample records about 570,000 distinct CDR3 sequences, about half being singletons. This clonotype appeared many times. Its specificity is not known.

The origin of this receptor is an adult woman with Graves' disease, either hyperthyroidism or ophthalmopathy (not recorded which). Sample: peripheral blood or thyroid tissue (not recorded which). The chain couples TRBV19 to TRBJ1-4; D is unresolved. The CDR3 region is CASSTLQGRREKLFF. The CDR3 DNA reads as TGTGCCAGTAGTACGCTACAAGGACGGAGGGAAAAACTGTTTTTT.